One TCR beta chain is described in this entry. Its target antigen remains unknown. No much larger clone exists at a distance of one base, and base qualities are not known. TCR CDR3 regions were amplified from genomic DNA by multiplex PCR using the deep immunoSEQ assay. Extracted genomic DNA from each cell subset was distributed evenly across all wells of several immunoSEQ 96-well plates, and each plate was treated as a replicate. For sorted subsets, each replicate PCR was loaded with approximately 0.2 ug genomic DNA, equivalent to 30,000 or so T cell genomes. Purified libraries were measured with a Qubit 3.0 fluorometer, size-checked on a Bioanalyzer 2100, and measured again with the KAPA Library Quantification kit. A separate single-read 150-cycle Illumina NextSeq 550 flow cell was used to sequence each immunoSEQ 96-well plate. Turning to the authors' computational methods: Because the immunoSEQ output included only junctional sequences and no quality scores, the filtering could not be the same as the filtering used for full-length reads. Sequences were annotated with PyIR, a Python wrapper for IgBLAST v1.9, using IMGT germline references to assign V/J genes and CDR3. Reads were filtered out if the reads had weak V/J assignments (E-value above 1e-6), no CDR3, stop codons, out-of-frame junctions, or ambiguous translated residues. V3J clonotypes were defined as sequences sharing an identical inferred V gene, J gene, and CDR3 amino acid sequence. Percentage overlap between repertoires was computed as shared unique clonotypes divided by the size of the smaller repertoire. RTK rarefaction, the Chao1 estimator, and Recon v2.1 estimates of unobserved clonotypes were used to assess repertoire richness. Generation probabilities were computed with OLGA for all TCRbeta clonotypes obtained by the gDNA method from a handful of donors. The table was pulled from immuneACCESS by TCRdb, which kept in-frame rearrangements only. Such tables lose some clones; where checked, under half of the loss comes from unresolved V genes, and the rest has no known cause. V and J calls plus clone size are reproduced from that table; the DNA served to infer D and trimming. Across this sample there are roughly 1.4 million clones, with 98% to 99% seen only once. Together, the top ten hold 0.3% to 0.45% of the sample.

The source of the sample is a study of shared clonotypes between healthy human individuals (dated by TCRdb to the early 2020s). Background on the whole study: Three men and a couple of women, aged 18 to 49 years, made up the cohort. Libraries were prepared and TCR repertoires were sequenced by different laboratories using diverse techniques, in order to increase sequencing depth and limit assay-specific biases. For each donor, CD4 naive and CD4 memory were each run on three plates, CD8 naive on two plates, and CD8 memory on one plate. The study deeply sequenced blood TCR repertoires of several healthy adults to estimate repertoire size and the extent of clonotype sharing between individuals. Per donor, leukapheresis produced somewhere between about 0.94 and 9.5 billion PBMCs. Findings and caveats that apply to the study as a whole: Incomplete sequencing was indicated by rarefaction of sorted-subset datasets, despite the large sequencing depth. Higher generation probabilities were observed for clonotypes shared by all four sorted-subset donors than for non-shared clonotypes. Pairwise subsampling led to the expectation that sequencing depth would affect the degree of clonotype sharing among donors. Sampling was restricted to blood, and TCR repertoires in tissues likely differ from the TCR repertoires found in blood. Estimated clonotype richness was generally larger for naive than for memory subsets. Because the study included a small number of donors, the genetic and exposure-history diversity represented was limited. Across four donors, around 5% of naive CD4, around 3.3% of naive CD8, roughly 2.3% of memory CD4, and under 0.45% of memory CD8 clonotypes were shared.

As encoded in the germline V gene, CDR1 is SNHLY while CDR2 is FYNNEI. Deletion took 4 bases off V and 3 bases off J, with a span of 9 bases between the germline ends. The CDR3 has 13 amino acids, counting the end cysteine and phenylalanine. This entry keeps only the CDR3 DNA: 39 bases, framed from base 1. Donors were healthy HIV-negative adults with no recently reported acute infections or vaccinations. Every donor was a Caucasian adult residing in Nashville, Tennessee, USA. CD4+ T cells were enriched by magnetic negative selection; naive cells were then positively selected on CD45RA, and the negative fraction formed the memory subset. Blood was obtained by leukapheresis, after which PBMCs were separated by Ficoll-Histopaque density gradient centrifugation and cryopreserved in liquid nitrogen vapor phase. Analytical flow cytometry was used to check the purity and quantity of every magnetically sorted T cell population. Each sorted fraction had its genomic DNA isolated and then quantified by UV absorbance on a Nanodrop 2000c.

Sequenced input: naive CD4+ T cells sorted from blood. Interpreted using the paper, the cell subset or site label stands for: CD45RA+ positively selected. This TCR derives from a man aged 25 to 40 in good health. The chain employs TRBV2 and TRBJ1-1, with an unclear D gene assignment. The CDR3 reads CASSALGYTEAFF. Read as DNA, the sequence is TGTGCCAGCAGTGCCCTGGGGTACACTGAAGCTTTCTTT.